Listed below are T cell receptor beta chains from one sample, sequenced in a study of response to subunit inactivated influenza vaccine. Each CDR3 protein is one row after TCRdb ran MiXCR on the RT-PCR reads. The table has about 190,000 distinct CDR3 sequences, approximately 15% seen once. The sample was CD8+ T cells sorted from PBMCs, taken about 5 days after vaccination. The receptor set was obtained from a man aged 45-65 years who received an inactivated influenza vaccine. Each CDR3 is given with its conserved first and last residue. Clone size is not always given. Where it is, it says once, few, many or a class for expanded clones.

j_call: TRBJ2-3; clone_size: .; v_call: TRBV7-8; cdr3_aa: CASSPRVGVDTQYF
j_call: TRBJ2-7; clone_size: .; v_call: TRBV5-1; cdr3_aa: CASTGASYEQYF
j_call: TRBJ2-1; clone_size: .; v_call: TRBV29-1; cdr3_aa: CSAMDYLYNEQFF
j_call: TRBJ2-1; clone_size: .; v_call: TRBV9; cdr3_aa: CASSQGEIAENYNEQFF
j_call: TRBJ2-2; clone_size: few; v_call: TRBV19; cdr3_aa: CATRGAATGELFF
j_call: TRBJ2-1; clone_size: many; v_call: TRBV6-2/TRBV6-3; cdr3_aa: CASSGRLAGLGFDEQFF
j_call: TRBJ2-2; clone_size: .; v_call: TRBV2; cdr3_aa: CASSEDAPNTGELFF
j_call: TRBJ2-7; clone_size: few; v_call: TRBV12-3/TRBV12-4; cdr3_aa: CASSFGGAGEQYF
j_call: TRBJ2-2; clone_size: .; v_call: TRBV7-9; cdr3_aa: CASSSTRGPNTGELFF
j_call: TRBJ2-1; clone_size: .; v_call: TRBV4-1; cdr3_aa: CASSQRQGLYNEQFF
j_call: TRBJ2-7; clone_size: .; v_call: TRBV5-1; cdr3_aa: CASSLGNSYEQYF
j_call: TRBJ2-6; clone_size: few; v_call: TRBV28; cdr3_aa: CASSFTPSGANVLTF
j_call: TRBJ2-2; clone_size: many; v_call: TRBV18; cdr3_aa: CASSPAGTGITGELFF
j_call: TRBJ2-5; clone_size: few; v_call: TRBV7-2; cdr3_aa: CASSLTGLAGLETQYF
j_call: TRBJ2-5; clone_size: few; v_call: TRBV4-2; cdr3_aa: CASSQGGSFKQETQYF
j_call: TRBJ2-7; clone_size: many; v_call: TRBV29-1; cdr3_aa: CSVELARGSYEQYF
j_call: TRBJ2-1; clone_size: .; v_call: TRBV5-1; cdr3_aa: CASSTDGGAVDEQFF
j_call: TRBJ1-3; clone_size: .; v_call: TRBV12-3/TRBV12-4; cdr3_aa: CAAEADGGTIYF
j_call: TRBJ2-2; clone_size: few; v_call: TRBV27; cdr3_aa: CASSLLIGSGTGELFF
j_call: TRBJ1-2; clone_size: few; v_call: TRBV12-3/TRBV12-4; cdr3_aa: CATDGVYGYTF
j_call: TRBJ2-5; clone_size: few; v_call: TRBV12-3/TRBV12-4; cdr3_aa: CASSSQGARETQYF
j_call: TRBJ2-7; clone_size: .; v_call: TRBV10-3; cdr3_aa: CAIGIRFDRRSHILYEQYF
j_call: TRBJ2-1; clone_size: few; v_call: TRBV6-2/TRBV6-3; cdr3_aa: CASSYPTDNEQFF
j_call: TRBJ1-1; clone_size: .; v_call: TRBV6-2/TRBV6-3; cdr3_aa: CASTDSLNTEAFF
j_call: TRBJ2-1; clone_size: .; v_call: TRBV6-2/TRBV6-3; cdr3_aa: CASSPSGGRLNEQFF
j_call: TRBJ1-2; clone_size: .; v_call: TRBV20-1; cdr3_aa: CSARFGDHYGYTF
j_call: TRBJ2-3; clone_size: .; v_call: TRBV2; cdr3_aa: CASSSGGLGPQYF
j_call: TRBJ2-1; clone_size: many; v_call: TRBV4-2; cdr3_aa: CASSQGTSGGNEQFF
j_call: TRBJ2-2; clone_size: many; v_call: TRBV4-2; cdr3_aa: CASSLFSGLAGVLGLGAGELFF
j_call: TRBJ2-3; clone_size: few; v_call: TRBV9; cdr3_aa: CASSPAQGTDTQYF
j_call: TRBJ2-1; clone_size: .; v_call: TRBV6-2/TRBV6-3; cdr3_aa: CASSYFGRNEQLF
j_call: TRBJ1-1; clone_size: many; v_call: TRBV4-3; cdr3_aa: CASSQDFLGGTEAFF
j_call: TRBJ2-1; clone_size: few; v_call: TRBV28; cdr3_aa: CASSSLSGGNYNEQFF
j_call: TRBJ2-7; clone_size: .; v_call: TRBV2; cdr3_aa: CASSEIPGGAGYEQYF
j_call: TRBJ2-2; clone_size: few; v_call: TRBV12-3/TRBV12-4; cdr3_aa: CASRGTSGRTGELFF
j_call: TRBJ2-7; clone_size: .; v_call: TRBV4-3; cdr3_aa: CASSQGDRTTYEQYF
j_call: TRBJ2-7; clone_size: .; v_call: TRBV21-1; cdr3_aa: CDSVRGMGGRNEQYF
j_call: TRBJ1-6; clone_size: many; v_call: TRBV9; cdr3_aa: CASSPGTVPSPLHF
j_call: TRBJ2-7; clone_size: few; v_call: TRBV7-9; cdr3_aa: CASSLAGPGPEQYF
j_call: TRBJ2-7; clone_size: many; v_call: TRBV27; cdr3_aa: CASSSSQGYEQYF
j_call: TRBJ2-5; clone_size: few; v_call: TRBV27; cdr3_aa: CASSHLGETQYF
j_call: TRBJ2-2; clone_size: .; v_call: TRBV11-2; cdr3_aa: CASSFTISTGQVTGELFF
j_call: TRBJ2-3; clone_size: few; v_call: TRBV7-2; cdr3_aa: CASSELAGLAVSDTQYF
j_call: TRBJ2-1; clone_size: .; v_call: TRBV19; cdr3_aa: CASSFTGMGGNEQFF
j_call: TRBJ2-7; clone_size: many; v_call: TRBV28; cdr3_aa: CASRGYGPFNYEQYF
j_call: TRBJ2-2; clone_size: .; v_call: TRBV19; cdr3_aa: CASSMGAANTGELFF
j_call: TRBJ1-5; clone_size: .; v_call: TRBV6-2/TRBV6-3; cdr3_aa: CATRLGNQPQHF
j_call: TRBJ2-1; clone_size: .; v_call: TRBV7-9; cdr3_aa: CASSPTSGREYNEQFF
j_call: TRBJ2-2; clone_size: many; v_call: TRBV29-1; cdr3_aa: CSVEGRANTGELFF
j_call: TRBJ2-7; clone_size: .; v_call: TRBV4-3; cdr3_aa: CASSQGLGAYEQYF
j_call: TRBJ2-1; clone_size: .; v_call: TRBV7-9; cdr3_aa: CASSPGAGGTYNEQFF
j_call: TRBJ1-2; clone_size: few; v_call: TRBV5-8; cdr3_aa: CASSFYSGGGYGYTF
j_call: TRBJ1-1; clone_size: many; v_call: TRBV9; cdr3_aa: CASSVVPGSEAFF
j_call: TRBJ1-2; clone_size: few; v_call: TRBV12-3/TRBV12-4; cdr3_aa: CASSWGFRGSYGYTF
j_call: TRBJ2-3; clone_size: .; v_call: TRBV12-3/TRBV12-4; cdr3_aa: CASSLRVSGISDTQYF
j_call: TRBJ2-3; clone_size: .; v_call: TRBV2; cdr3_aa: CASTPSGPSTDTQYF
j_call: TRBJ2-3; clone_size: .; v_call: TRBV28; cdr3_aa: CASSIAGRSTDTQYF